This TCR beta chain was identified during a study of blood T cell repertoires in COVID-19. Original processing notes: Amplification with reference gene primers provided the estimates of nucleated cell counts. Sequenced by immunoSEQ multiplex PCR; TCRdb stores in-frame clones only, minus some. The V and J calls and the clone size are those of that table, but D and trimming were determined from the DNA. The table lists 380,000 or so clones, 80% to 90% of them singletons. V lost 7 bases and J lost 8, with 24 bases in between. Germline lookup yields CDR1 SGHNT and CDR2 YYREEE (reference sequence). The CDR3 runs to 16 residues.

The sequence was collected from a man aged 40-49 years with acute or convalescent COVID-19. The gene calls are TRBV5-4 and TRBJ1-4, with a weak D call TRBD1 (6 bases). The sample was peripheral blood. Written as DNA, the CDR3 is TGTGCCAGCGGTTCTGGCACAGGGCATGCAGAGGAAAAACTGTTTTTT. As protein: CASGSGTGHAEEKLFF.